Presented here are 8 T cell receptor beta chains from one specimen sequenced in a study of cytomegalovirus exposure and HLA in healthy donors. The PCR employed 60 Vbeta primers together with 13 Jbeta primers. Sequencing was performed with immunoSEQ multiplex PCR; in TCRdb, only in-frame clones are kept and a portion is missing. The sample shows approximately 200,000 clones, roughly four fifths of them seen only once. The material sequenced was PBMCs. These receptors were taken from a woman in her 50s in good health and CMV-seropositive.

The chain's CDR3 is CASSLEVGLAGGPGETQYF. The CDR3 DNA reads TGTGCCAGCAGCTTAGAAGTAGGACTAGCGGGGGGGCCGGGAGAGACCCAGTACTTC. The chain combines TRBV11-2 with TRBJ2-5, with TRBD2 matching over 15 bases. CDR1 and CDR2 (germline): SGHAT, FQNNGV. The ends lost 0 bases at V and 4 bases at J; junction bases unmatched: 9. The CDR3 loop spans 19 amino acids. The whole variable domain, filled in from reference TRBV11-2 and TRBJ2-5, reads EAGVAQSPRYKIIEKRQSVAFWCNPISGHATLYWYQQILGQGPKLLIQFQNNGVVDDSQLPKDRFSAERLKGVDSTLKIQPAKLEDSAVYLCASSLEVGLAGGPGETQYFGPGTRLLVL.

CDR3 loop: CASSTVNTGELFF. CDR3 nucleotides: TGTGCCAGCAGCACAGTGAACACCGGGGAGCTGTTTTTT. The chain employs TRBV5-4 and TRBJ2-2; D gene unclear. The CDR3 totals 13 residues. Germline CDR1 is SGHNT and CDR2 is YYREEE (reference sequence). V was trimmed by 4 bases and J by 1 base, leaving 5 bases between them.

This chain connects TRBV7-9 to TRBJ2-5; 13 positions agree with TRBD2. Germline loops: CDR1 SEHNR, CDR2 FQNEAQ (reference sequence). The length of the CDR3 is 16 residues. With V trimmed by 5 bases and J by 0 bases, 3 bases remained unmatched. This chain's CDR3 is CASSMTSGGYQETQYF. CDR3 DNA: TGTGCCAGCAGCATGACTAGCGGGGGGTACCAAGAGACCCAGTACTTC.

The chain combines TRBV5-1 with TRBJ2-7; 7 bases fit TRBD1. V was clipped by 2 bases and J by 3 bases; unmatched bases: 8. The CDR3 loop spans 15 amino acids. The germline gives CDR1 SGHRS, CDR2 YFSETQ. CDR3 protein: CASSLSGQSDYEQYF. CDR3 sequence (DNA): TGCGCCAGCAGCTTATCGGGACAGAGTGACTACGAGCAGTACTTC.

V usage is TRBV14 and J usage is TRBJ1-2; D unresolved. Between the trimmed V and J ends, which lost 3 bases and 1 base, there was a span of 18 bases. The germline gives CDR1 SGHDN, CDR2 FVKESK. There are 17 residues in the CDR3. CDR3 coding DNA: TGTGCCAGCAGCCACCTATCGGGGAAGAGGGATAACTATGGCTACACCTTC. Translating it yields CASSHLSGKRDNYGYTF.

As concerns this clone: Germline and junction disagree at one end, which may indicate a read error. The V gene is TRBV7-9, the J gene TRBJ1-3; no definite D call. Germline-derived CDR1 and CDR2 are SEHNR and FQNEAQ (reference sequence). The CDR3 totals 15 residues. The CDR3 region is CSSSLDRVSGNTIYF. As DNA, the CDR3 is TGTTCCAGCAGCTTAGATCGAGTATCTGGAAACACCATATATTTT.

Written as DNA, the CDR3 is TGCGCCAGCAGCTTGGGGGCGCTCAGCTCTGGAAACACCATATATTTT. Translating gives CASSLGALSSGNTIYF. The chain employs TRBV5-1 and TRBJ1-3; unclear D gene. V was pared by 0 bases and J by 0 bases, with 10 bases between. The CDR3 runs 16 residues. The germline V gene encodes CDR1 SGHRS and CDR2 YFSETQ.

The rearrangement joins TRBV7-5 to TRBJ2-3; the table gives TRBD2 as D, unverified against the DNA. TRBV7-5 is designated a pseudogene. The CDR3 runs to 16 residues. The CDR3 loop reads CVRSALLAGRADTQYF. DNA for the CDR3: TGTGTCAGAAGCGCCTTACTAGCGGGAAGGGCAGATACGCAGTATTTT.